This T cell receptor beta chain was found in a study of T cell responses to AZD1222 COVID-19 vaccine. Study-level results: Vaccine-associated CD4 TCRs spanned spike, dominant at 160-218 and 743-854. Samples come after the peak T cell response, not at day 14. Compared with day 0, the breadth and depth of the Spike-specific TCR repertoire rose significantly after two doses of AZD1222.

Clones were sequenced by immunoSEQ multiplex PCR, and TCRdb holds only the in-frame ones, with some missing. The sample has some 110,000 clones, around nine tenths seen once. As to this clone: Antigen unknown.

The clonotype originates from an adult who received the MenACWY meningococcal vaccine as a control. The sequenced sample was peripheral blood, obtained 28 days after the second dose of the MenACWY control vaccine.

The CDR3 reads CASSQDTRDEAFF. CDR3 DNA sequence: TGCGCCAGCAGCCAAGATACCCGGGACGAAGCTTTCTTT. The chain joins TRBV4-3 to TRBJ1-1; possibly TRBD1 for D (5 bases). CDR1 and CDR2 (germline): LGHNA, YSLEER. The CDR3 spans 13 residues. V shed 0 bases and J shed 8 bases, with 10 bases lying between them.